The subject of this entry is one T cell receptor (beta chain). Its antigen is unidentified. The protocol was immunoSEQ multiplex PCR, while the TCRdb copy is restricted to in-frame clones and leaves out a portion. The sample includes about 57,000 clones, more than 75% of them seen just once. This entry is derived from a study of T cell responses to AZD1222 COVID-19 vaccine. General study points: Donors skewed white British and female; clonal diversity was possibly underestimated. Increased Spike-specific TCR breadth and depth were observed after two AZD1222 doses.

Trimming cost V 4 bases and J 0 bases, with 12 bases left between them. The CDR3 is made up of 14 amino acids. Germline-derived CDR1 and CDR2 are GTSNPN and SVGIG (reference sequence). This sequence originates from an adult in good health. The sequences come from peripheral blood, collected on day 0 of AZD1222 vaccination. The V and J genes are TRBV30 and TRBJ1-1; tentatively, D is TRBD1 (6 bases). CDR3 in amino acids: CAWIRQDMNTEAFF. The CDR3 coding sequence is TGTGCCTGGATCCGACAGGACATGAACACTGAAGCTTTCTTT.